These T cell receptor beta chains were read from a single sample in a study of blood T cell repertoires in COVID-19. The protocol was immunoSEQ multiplex PCR, while the TCRdb copy is restricted to in-frame clones and leaves out a portion. The sample contains fewer than 300,000 clones, 83% of which appear only once. Sequencing was performed on peripheral blood. The receptors come from a woman between 45 and 65 years old who had recovered from COVID-19. Each CDR3 is given with its conserved first and last residue. The D gene is left open where the match is weak. The size entry is marked missing in some rows and otherwise reads once, few, many or a size class.

j_call,v_call,d_call,clone_size,cdr3_nt,cdr3_aa
TRBJ2-7,TRBV7-9,TRBD1,.,TGTGCCAGCAGCCGTACAGGGGGCGACCGCTCCTACGAGCAGTACTTC,CASSRTGGDRSYEQYF
TRBJ1-1,TRBV28,.,.,TGTGCCAGCAGTTTGGCAGGGATTCACACTGAAGCTTTCTTT,CASSLAGIHTEAFF
TRBJ1-5,TRBV5-5,.,.,TGTGCCAGCAGCTTGCGGGGATGGGGTCAGCCCCAGCATTTT,CASSLRGWGQPQHF
TRBJ2-3,TRBV6-6,TRBD2,.,TGTGCCAGCAGTTGGAGCGGGGGCACAGATACGCAGTATTTT,CASSWSGGTDTQYF
TRBJ2-2,TRBV3-1/TRBV3-2,.,once,TGTGCCAGCAAAACCGGGTCTCGGGAATTGTTTTTT,CASKTGSRELFF
TRBJ1-2,TRBV18,.,.,TGTGCCAGCTCTCCCGTCGGATTGAGGGAGAGCGGCTACACCTTC,CASSPVGLRESGYTF
TRBJ2-1,TRBV6-5,TRBD2,.,TGTGCCAGCAAGCAGCGGGGAGCCTACAATGAGCAGTTCTTC,CASKQRGAYNEQFF
TRBJ1-1,TRBV2,.,.,TGTGCCAGCAGTGAAGCGCTTCCGGCAGGTGAAGCTTTCTTT,CASSEALPAGEAFF
TRBJ1-2,TRBV3-1/TRBV3-2,TRBD1,.,TGTGCCAGCAGCTCGACAGGGCACTATGGCTACACCTTC,CASSSTGHYGYTF
TRBJ2-3,TRBV6-4,.,.,TGTGCCAGCAGTGACGGGGGGGGCGCAGATACGCAGTATTTT,CASSDGGGADTQYF
TRBJ2-7,TRBV2,TRBD1,few,TGTGCCAGCAGTAGACAGGGCGAAACCTACGAGCAGTACTTC,CASSRQGETYEQYF
TRBJ2-2,TRBV30,.,few,TGTGCCTGGAGTGTCCAAGTCTCCGGGGGCGGGGAGCTGTTTTTT,CAWSVQVSGGGELFF
TRBJ1-2,TRBV20-1,.,.,TGCAGTGCAAGACGGGGAAGCGGCTACACCTTC,CSARRGSGYTF
TRBJ2-7,TRBV6-5,TRBD2,.,TGTGCCAGCAGTTACGGACCCACTAGCGGGAGTTACGAGCAGTACTTC,CASSYGPTSGSYEQYF
TRBJ2-3,TRBV18,TRBD2,once,TGTGCCAGCTCACCCTCAGGGACTAGCGGGAGTAATACGCAGTATTTT,CASSPSGTSGSNTQYF
TRBJ2-7,TRBV11-2,TRBD2,many,TGTGCCAGCAGCTTCACTAGCGGGGGACACTACGAGCAGTACTTC,CASSFTSGGHYEQYF
TRBJ1-1,TRBV28,.,few,TGTGCCAGCAGCTTCGGGGGGGCTTTGAACACTGAAGCTTTCTTT,CASSFGGALNTEAFF
TRBJ1-3,TRBV6-1,.,.,TGTGCCAGCAGTGGCAGACAGGCCCGCTCTGGAAACACCATATATTTT,CASSGRQARSGNTIYF
TRBJ2-7,TRBV5-1,TRBD2,.,TGCGCCAGCAGCAGGACTAGCGCCTCCTACGAGCAGTACTTC,CASSRTSASYEQYF
TRBJ2-7,TRBV11-1,.,.,TGTGCCAGCAGCCACCAAAGGATCGGAGGCGAGCAGTACTTC,CASSHQRIGGEQYF
TRBJ1-5,TRBV3-1/TRBV3-2,.,.,TGTGCCAGCAGCCTATTCCCAAAAGGGGGTGGGTATCATAGCAATCAGCCCCAGCATTTT,CASSLFPKGGGYHSNQPQHF
TRBJ2-5,TRBV15,.,.,TGTGCCACCAGCAGTCTACAGGGAAAGGAGACCCAGTACTTC,CATSSLQGKETQYF
TRBJ2-5,TRBV27,.,.,TGTGCCAGCAGTTTTGTGGGCAAACAAGAGACCCAGTACTTC,CASSFVGKQETQYF
TRBJ1-1,TRBV10-3,.,.,TGTGCCATCAGAAACCTAGCGGGGGACCCTGAAGCTTTCTTT,CAIRNLAGDPEAFF
TRBJ2-1,TRBV13,TRBD1,.,TGTGCCAGCAGCACACGGGACAGGGCCCGGGATGAGCAGTTCTTC,CASSTRDRARDEQFF
TRBJ2-7,TRBV5-4,TRBD2,.,TGTGCCAGCAGCTTGACTGTAGCGGGAAACCGAGTTTGGGCCTACGAGCAGTACTTC,CASSLTVAGNRVWAYEQYF
TRBJ2-1,TRBV7-2,TRBD2,once,TGTGCCAGCAGCCTTAGCGGGGCTTACTACAATGAGCAGTTCTTC,CASSLSGAYYNEQFF
TRBJ1-4,TRBV5-1,.,.,TGCGCCAGCAGTCCTCAGGGGTTCAATGAAAAACTGTTTTTT,CASSPQGFNEKLFF
TRBJ1-2,TRBV9,.,.,TGTGCCAGCAGCGTAGCGACAGCAGATAGGTTAGGCTACACCTTC,CASSVATADRLGYTF
TRBJ2-3,TRBV7-3,.,.,TGTGCCAGCAGCTTAGACAGGACTCCGACAGATACGCAGTATTTT,CASSLDRTPTDTQYF
TRBJ2-6,TRBV28,.,.,TGTGCCAGCAATACGGGCTCTGGGGCCAACGTCCTGACTTTC,CASNTGSGANVLTF
TRBJ2-3,TRBV20-1,TRBD2,once,TGCAGTGCTAGTTTTCCTAGCGGGGGGGGGAGCACAGATACGCAGTATTTT,CSASFPSGGGSTDTQYF
TRBJ2-7,TRBV28,.,.,TGTGCCAGTCGAGACAGTTCCTCCTACGAGCAGTACTTC,CASRDSSSYEQYF
TRBJ1-2,TRBV5-5,.,once,TGTGCCAGCAGCTTGGTGGGGGGGCCCTATGGCTACACCTTC,CASSLVGGPYGYTF
TRBJ2-3,TRBV19,TRBD1,.,TGTGCCAGTAGAACAGGGGCTTCTAGCACAGATACGCAGTATTTT,CASRTGASSTDTQYF
TRBJ2-1,TRBV5-8,TRBD2,few,TGTGCCAGCAGCTTATTGTGGGAGGGGTACAATGAGCAGTTCTTC,CASSLLWEGYNEQFF
TRBJ2-1,TRBV2,TRBD2,.,TGTGCCAGCAGTGATAGCGGGGGGGCCGGTAATGAGCAGTTCTTC,CASSDSGGAGNEQFF